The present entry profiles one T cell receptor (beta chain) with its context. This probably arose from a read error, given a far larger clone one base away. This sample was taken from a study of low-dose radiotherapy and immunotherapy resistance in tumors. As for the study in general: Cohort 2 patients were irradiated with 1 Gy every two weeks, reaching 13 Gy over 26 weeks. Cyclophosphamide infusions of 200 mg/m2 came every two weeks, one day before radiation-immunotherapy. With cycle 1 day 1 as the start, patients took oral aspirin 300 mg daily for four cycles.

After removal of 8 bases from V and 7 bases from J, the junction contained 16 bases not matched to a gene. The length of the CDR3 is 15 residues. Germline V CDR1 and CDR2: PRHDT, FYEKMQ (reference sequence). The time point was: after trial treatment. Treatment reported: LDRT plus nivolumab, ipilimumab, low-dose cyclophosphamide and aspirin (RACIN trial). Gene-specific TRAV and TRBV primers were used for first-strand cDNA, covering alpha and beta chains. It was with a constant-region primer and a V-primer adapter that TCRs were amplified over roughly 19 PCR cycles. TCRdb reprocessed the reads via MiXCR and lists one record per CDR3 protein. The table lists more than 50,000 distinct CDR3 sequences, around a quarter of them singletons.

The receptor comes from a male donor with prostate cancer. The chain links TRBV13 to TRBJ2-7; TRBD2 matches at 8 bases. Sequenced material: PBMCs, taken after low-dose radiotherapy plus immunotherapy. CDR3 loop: CASGRLAGGGNEQYF. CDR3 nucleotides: TGTGCCAGCGGGAGACTAGCCGGGGGGGGCAATGAGCAGTACTTC.